The 10 T cell receptor beta chains below all came from one sample that was sequenced in a study of response to subunit inactivated influenza vaccine. TCRdb fed the RT-PCR reads into MiXCR, producing one record per CDR3 protein. The sample has just under 550,000 distinct CDR3 sequences, under 30% seen once. The sample was also linked to a second study, of T cells expressing NK-cell markers. That work contributes: TCR beta cDNA was made by 5'RACE template switching with UMIs.

The source material was CD4+ T cells sorted from PBMCs, sampled 11 to 12 days after vaccination. These receptors were collected from a man aged 45 to 65 who received an inactivated influenza vaccine.

The genes are TRBV15 and TRBJ1-1; 9 bases line up with TRBD1. The CDR3 extends over 15 amino acids. Germline values: CDR1 LNHNV, CDR2 YYDKDF (reference sequence). The V segment lost 9 bases and the J segment 2 bases; nucleotides outside the gene matches: 10. The DNA for the CDR3 is TGTGCCACTGTACCGGGACAGGGAGGCAACACTGAAGCTTTCTTT. This translates into CATVPGQGGNTEAFF. Complete variable domain (other parts from reference TRBV15 and TRBJ1-1): DAMVIQNPRYQVTQFGKPVTLSCSQTLNHNVMYWYQQKSSQAPKLLFHYYDKDFNNEADTPDNFQSRRPNTSFCFLDIRSPGLGDTAMYLCATVPGQGGNTEAFFGQGTRLTVV.

This clonotype was seen only a few times. The CDR3 coding sequence is TGTGCCAGCAGTTACTCTCCGGGAGGTCTTGTAAATGAGCAGTTCTTC. Residues: CASSYSPGGLVNEQFF. The chain recombines TRBV6-2 or TRBV6-3 with TRBJ2-1; 7 bases fit TRBD2. The CDR3 runs 16 residues. Germline V CDR1 and CDR2: MNHEY, SVGEGT. J was trimmed by 7 bases and V by 0 bases; bases with no gene match: 9.

The chain couples TRBV28 to TRBJ2-7; D is ambiguous. Per the germline V gene, CDR1 is MDHEN and CDR2 is SYDVKM. V lost 5 bases and J lost 4, with 21 bases in between. The CDR3 is made up of 16 amino acids. In nucleotides, the CDR3 is TGTGCCAGCAGTCCACCCCGCCTTAGCAGCCCTTACGAGCAGTACTTC. It translates to CASSPPRLSSPYEQYF.

This clonotype was counted a few times. CDR3 nucleotides: TGTGCCAGCAGGCACAGGGGTCGGGTAGAGACCCAGTACTTC. The encoded protein is CASRHRGRVETQYF. The chain combines TRBV6-6 with TRBJ2-5, with TRBD1 matching 7 bases. The CDR3 covers 14 residues. The V gene's germline CDR1 is MNHNY and CDR2 SVGAGI (reference sequence). The J segment lost 4 bases and the V segment lost 6 bases, leaving 8 bases of the junction unmatched.

The chain links TRBV29-1 to TRBJ2-2; a weak D match, TRBD1 (6 bases). Germline CDR1 is SQVTM and CDR2 is ANQGSEA. This CDR3 has 17 amino acids. V was cut by 4 bases and J by 3 bases, with 21 bases left in between. The CDR3 region has the DNA TGCAGCGTTGCTGTAGTAAGGGGGAGATGGCACACCGGGGAGCTGTTTTTT. Residues: CSVAVVRGRWHTGELFF.

The genes are TRBV5-1 and TRBJ2-4; 7 bases are shared with TRBD1. In germline, CDR1 is SGHRS, CDR2 YFSETQ. The CDR3 length is 15 residues. With 0 bases clipped from V and 4 bases from J, the junction kept 4 bases outside the gene matches. CDR3 sequence (DNA): TGCGCCAGCAGCTTGGGTACGGGACAGAAAAACATTCAGTACTTC. Its protein is CASSLGTGQKNIQYF.

The chain recombines TRBV9 with TRBJ2-7, with TRBD2 identical over 9 bases. J gave up 5 bases and V 0 bases, and 9 bases lay outside the gene matches. This CDR3 region has 16 residues. Germline V gene lookup returns CDR1 SGDLS and CDR2 YYNGEE. The CDR3 here is CASSVDAGGPAHEQYF. The CDR3 DNA is TGTGCCAGCAGCGTAGATGCGGGAGGGCCAGCCCACGAGCAGTACTTC. The variable domain in full, with the rest retrieved from reference TRBV9 and TRBJ2-7, is DSGVTQTPKHLITATGQRVTLRCSPRSGDLSVYWYQQSLDQGLQFLIQYYNGEERAKGNILERFSAQQFPDLHSELNLSSLELGDSALYFCASSVDAGGPAHEQYFGPGTRLTVT.

This chain connects TRBV20-1 to TRBJ1-1, with 10 bases fitting TRBD1. CDR1 DFQATT and CDR2 SNEGSKA come from the germline V gene (reference sequence). V trimming: 6 bases; J trimming: 4 bases; junction bases outside the gene matches: 8. The CDR3 is 14 residues long. The CDR3 bases are TGCAGTGCGACCCGGACAGGGGGTTCCACTGAAGCTTTCTTT. Translating gives CSATRTGGSTEAFF.

This clonotype is a singleton in its sample. This chain uses TRBV24-1 with TRBJ2-1; D unresolved. The germline gives CDR1 KGHDR, CDR2 SFDVKD. This CDR3 has 13 amino acids. V was trimmed by 4 bases and J by 10 bases, leaving 13 bases between them. DNA of the CDR3: TGTGCCACCAGTGAGCCGCCCACCGAGGAGCAGTTCTTC. Translating it yields CATSEPPTEEQFF.

This clonotype was recorded a few times. The chain couples TRBV5-4 to TRBJ2-1; TRBD1 is a possible D gene (6 bases). With 4 bases removed from V and 12 bases from J, the gap between germline ends came to 17 bases. CDR1 is SGHNT and CDR2 is YYREEE in the germline V gene (reference sequence). There are 13 residues in the CDR3. The CDR3 DNA is TGTGCCAGCAGCGCATTAACAGGGTTAGGGCAGTTCTTC. Translated: CASSALTGLGQFF.